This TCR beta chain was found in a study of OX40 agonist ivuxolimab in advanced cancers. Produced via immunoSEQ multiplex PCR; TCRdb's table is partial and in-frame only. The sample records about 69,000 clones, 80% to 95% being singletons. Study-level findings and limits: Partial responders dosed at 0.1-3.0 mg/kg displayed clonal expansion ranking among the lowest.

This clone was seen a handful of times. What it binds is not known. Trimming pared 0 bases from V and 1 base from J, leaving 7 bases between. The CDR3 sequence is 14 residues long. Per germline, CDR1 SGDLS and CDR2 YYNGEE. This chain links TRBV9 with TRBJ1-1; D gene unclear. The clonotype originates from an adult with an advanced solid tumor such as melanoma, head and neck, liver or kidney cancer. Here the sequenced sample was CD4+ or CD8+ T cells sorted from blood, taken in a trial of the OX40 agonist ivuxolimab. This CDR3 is CASSVGNRNTEAFF. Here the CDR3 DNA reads TGTGCCAGCAGCGTAGGGAACCGGAACACTGAAGCTTTCTTT. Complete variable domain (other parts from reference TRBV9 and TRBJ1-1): DSGVTQTPKHLITATGQRVTLRCSPRSGDLSVYWYQQSLDQGLQFLIQYYNGEERAKGNILERFSAQQFPDLHSELNLSSLELGDSALYFCASSVGNRNTEAFFGQGTRLTVV.